This is a list of T cell receptor beta chains from one sample in a study of radiotherapy plus CTLA-4 blockade in lung cancer. Clones were sequenced by immunoSEQ multiplex PCR, and TCRdb holds only the in-frame ones, with some missing. The table has around 30,000 clones, roughly three quarters seen once. This specimen consisted of peripheral blood, obtained from a patient treated with radiotherapy plus ipilimumab. These receptors all come from a human donor with non-small cell lung cancer who had stable disease on radiotherapy plus ipilimumab. The CDR3 runs from the conserved cysteine through the conserved F or W. A D gene is named only where the DNA matches it firmly. Clone size is shown for a subset of rows, as once, few, many or a class of expanded clone.

>-|TRBV20-1|-|TRBJ2-1|11
CSSHPANEQFF
TGCAGTTCACATCCGGCAAATGAGCAGTTCTTC
>TRBD2|TRBV5-1|-|TRBJ2-5|16
CASSFRLAGGRETQYF
TGCGCCAGCAGCTTCCGACTAGCGGGAGGGAGGGAGACCCAGTACTTC
>-|TRBV11-2|-|TRBJ2-1|11
CASSHRFRQFF
TGTGCCAGCAGCCACAGGTTTAGGCAGTTCTTC
>TRBD2|TRBV14|-|TRBJ2-1|20
CASSQVKPGLAGEGDNEQFF
TGTGCCAGCAGCCAAGTAAAGCCGGGACTAGCGGGAGAAGGGGACAATGAGCAGTTCTTC
>-|TRBV7-9|-|TRBJ1-2|13
CASSLPPGEGYTF
TGTGCCAGCAGCCTACCCCCCGGGGAAGGCTACACCTTC
>TRBD1|TRBV29-1|-|TRBJ2-1|12
CSAGTAYNEQFF
TGCAGCGCCGGGACAGCCTACAATGAGCAGTTCTTC
>-|TRBV11-3|-|TRBJ2-7|15
CASSHWGGPPYEQYF
TGTGCCAGCAGCCATTGGGGCGGGCCCCCTTACGAGCAGTACTTC
>-|TRBV7-9|-|TRBJ2-3|15
CASSPGRLGPDTQYF
TGTGCCAGCAGCCCCGGGCGGTTGGGGCCAGATACGCAGTATTTT
>-|TRBV28|medium-sized|TRBJ1-2|14
CASSLVQDVYGYTF
TGTGCCAGCAGTTTGGTGCAGGATGTCTATGGCTACACCTTC
>-|TRBV7-9|-|TRBJ1-1|13
CASSLGQNTEAFF
TGTGCCAGCAGCTTGGGACAGAACACTGAAGCTTTCTTT
>TRBD2|TRBV7-2|-|TRBJ2-5|15
CASSHTSGRRETQYF
TGTGCCAGCAGCCACACAAGCGGGAGGCGGGAGACCCAGTACTTC
>TRBD1|TRBV6-1|-|TRBJ1-5|16
CASSEVGGGQGRPQHF
TGTGCCAGCAGTGAAGTGGGGGGGGGACAGGGAAGGCCCCAGCATTTT
>-|TRBV7-2|once|TRBJ1-6|16
CASSSRTGPYNSPLHF
TGTGCCAGCAGCTCCCGAACAGGGCCATATAATTCACCCCTCCACTTT
>TRBD2|TRBV5-4|-|TRBJ2-1|15
CASSRGLGTYNEQFF
TGTGCCAGCAGCAGGGGACTAGGGACCTACAATGAGCAGTTCTTC
>-|TRBV5-1|-|TRBJ2-1|13
CASSLYNSGEQFF
TGCGCCAGCAGCTTGTACAACTCAGGTGAGCAGTTCTTC
>TRBD2|TRBV19|medium-sized|TRBJ2-3|15
CASSQTSGRSGTQYF
TGTGCCAGTAGCCAGACTAGCGGGAGAAGCGGTACGCAGTATTTT
>-|TRBV11-3|-|TRBJ2-3|15
CASSLGVNLLNTQYF
TGTGCCAGCAGCTTAGGCGTGAATTTGTTAAATACGCAGTATTTT
>TRBD1|TRBV7-9|-|TRBJ1-4|14
CASSLGAGGEKLFF
TGTGCCAGCAGCTTAGGGGCAGGGGGTGAAAAACTGTTTTTT
>TRBD1|TRBV5-1|-|TRBJ2-1|17
CASSLGLGTGTHNEQFF
TGCGCCAGCAGCTTGGGCCTCGGGACAGGGACCCACAATGAGCAGTTCTTC
>TRBD1|TRBV4-1|-|TRBJ1-4|17
CASSQSHRQGRGEKLFF
TGCGCCAGCAGCCAATCTCACAGACAGGGGAGAGGTGAAAAACTGTTTTTT
>-|TRBV11-3|-|TRBJ1-1|14
CASSPIGQNTEAFF
TGTGCCAGCAGCCCCATTGGTCAGAACACTGAAGCTTTCTTT
>TRBD1|TRBV15|-|TRBJ2-5|16
CATSTPGQGAGETQYF
TGTGCCACCAGCACACCGGGACAGGGGGCTGGAGAGACCCAGTACTTC
>-|TRBV6-5|-|TRBJ1-5|13
CASSPGWNQPQHF
TGTGCCAGCAGTCCCGGTTGGAATCAGCCCCAGCATTTT
>-|TRBV21-1|-|TRBJ2-7|16
CASPRRGQENSYEQYF
TGTGCCAGCCCTCGGAGGGGACAGGAGAACTCCTACGAGCAGTACTTC
>TRBD2|TRBV6-5|few|TRBJ2-3|15
CASSGLAGGPDTQYF
TGTGCCAGCAGTGGACTAGCGGGAGGGCCAGATACGCAGTATTTT
>-|TRBV7-7|-|TRBJ2-2|16
CASSHLSGGGPGELFF
TGTGCTAGCAGCCATCTTAGCGGAGGGGGCCCCGGGGAGCTGTTTTTT
>TRBD1|TRBV6-5|-|TRBJ1-2|15
CASSSPRQGNYGYTF
TGTGCCAGCAGTTCTCCCCGACAGGGGAACTATGGCTACACCTTC
>-|TRBV11-2|few|TRBJ1-4|16
CASSLDRVFGNEKLFF
TGTGCCAGCAGCTTAGACAGGGTTTTCGGGAATGAAAAACTGTTTTTT
>-|TRBV11-3|-|TRBJ1-1|17
CASSLAWGGKMNTEAFF
TGTGCCAGCAGCTTAGCGTGGGGCGGAAAGATGAACACTGAAGCTTTCTTT
>TRBD1|TRBV5-1|-|TRBJ2-2|15
CASSTDRAGTGELFF
TGCGCCAGCAGCACGGACAGGGCGGGCACCGGGGAGCTGTTTTTT
>TRBD2|TRBV7-7|-|TRBJ2-5|16
CASSSSGAGGEETQYF
TGTGCTAGCAGCTCTAGCGGAGCGGGTGGAGAGGAGACCCAGTACTTC
>-|TRBV19|-|TRBJ1-2|13
CASSPGTHYISTF
TGTGCCAGTAGCCCCGGGACACACTACATTTCAACCTTC
>TRBD2|TRBV5-1|once|TRBJ2-1|15
CASSPGTSRSSEQFF
TGCGCCAGCAGCCCCGGGACTAGCCGATCTAGTGAGCAGTTCTTC
>TRBD1|TRBV9|-|TRBJ2-6|16
CASSVTGGTGANVLTF
TGTGCCAGCAGCGTTACAGGGGGCACTGGGGCCAACGTCCTGACTTTC
>TRBD1|TRBV9|-|TRBJ2-7|14
CASSPGTGAYEQYF
TGTGCCAGCAGCCCAGGGACAGGGGCCTACGAGCAGTACTTC
>TRBD2|TRBV30|few|TRBJ2-7|17
CAWMALAGGTLPYEQYF
TGTGCCTGGATGGCTTTAGCGGGAGGGACTCTTCCCTACGAGCAGTACTTC
>-|TRBV25-1|-|TRBJ2-2|16
CASSETATPNTGELFF
TGTGCCAGCAGTGAAACTGCGACACCGAACACCGGGGAGCTGTTTTTT
>-|TRBV15|few|TRBJ2-1|13
CATSGDLDSPPFF
TGTGCCACCAGCGGGGACCTAGACTCCCCTCCGTTCTTC
>TRBD1|TRBV6-1|-|TRBJ1-5|15
CASSGTTGVGQPQHF
TGTGCCAGCAGTGGGACAACAGGGGTCGGTCAGCCCCAGCATTTT
>-|TRBV6-6|once|TRBJ1-5|13
CASSSTGSQPQHF
TGTGCCAGCAGTTCCACAGGGAGTCAGCCCCAGCATTTT
>TRBD2|TRBV5-4|-|TRBJ2-2|14
CASSGGLASGELFF
TGTGCCAGCAGCGGCGGACTAGCGTCCGGGGAGCTGTTTTTT
>TRBD1|TRBV6-5|-|TRBJ1-5|14
CASRGQNSNQPQHF
TGTGCCAGCAGGGGACAGAATAGCAATCAGCCCCAGCATTTT
>TRBD1|TRBV29-1|-|TRBJ2-2|17
CSAEDRDRGRNTGELFF
TGCAGCGCAGAAGACCGGGACAGGGGCCGGAACACCGGGGAGCTGTTTTTT
>TRBD2|TRBV25-1|few|TRBJ2-1|16
CASSALAGSSYNEQFF
TGTGCCAGCAGTGCCCTAGCGGGGAGCTCCTACAATGAGCAGTTCTTC
>-|TRBV14|-|TRBJ2-7|16
CASSQGGAGAGYEQYF
TGTGCCAGCAGCCAAGGGGGGGCAGGGGCAGGATACGAGCAGTACTTC
>-|TRBV5-4|few|TRBJ2-3|13
CASSRTETDTQYF
TGTGCCAGCAGCCGCACAGAGACAGATACGCAGTATTTT
>TRBD2|TRBV19|-|TRBJ2-1|16
CASSRIAGGFSNEQFF
TGTGCCAGTAGCCGGATAGCGGGAGGATTCTCCAATGAGCAGTTCTTC
>-|TRBV2|-|TRBJ2-4|12
CASRTGKNIQYF
TGTGCCAGCAGGACAGGAAAAAACATTCAGTACTTC
>TRBD2|TRBV5-4|-|TRBJ2-1|18
CASSSGLAGGHSYNEQFF
TGTGCCAGCAGCTCGGGACTAGCGGGAGGGCACTCCTACAATGAGCAGTTCTTC
>TRBD1|TRBV19|-|TRBJ1-5|15
CASSRQGRSNQPQHF
TGTGCCAGTAGTAGACAGGGGAGAAGCAATCAGCCCCAGCATTTT
>TRBD1|TRBV30|-|TRBJ2-5|14
CAWSVRWDRGEQYF
TGTGCCTGGAGTGTACGATGGGACAGGGGGGAGCAGTACTTC
>-|TRBV5-4|few|TRBJ2-2|14
CASSLAGYTGELFF
TGTGCCAGCAGCTTGGCGGGATACACCGGGGAGCTGTTTTTT
>TRBD2|TRBV5-4|-|TRBJ2-7|14
CASSVGLAGDEQYF
TGTGCCAGCAGCGTGGGACTAGCGGGAGACGAGCAGTACTTC
>-|TRBV5-5|-|TRBJ2-2|16
CASSVARVSNTGELFF
TGTGCCAGCAGCGTCGCCAGGGTCTCGAACACCGGGGAGCTGTTTTTT
>TRBD2|TRBV9|-|TRBJ2-7|15
CASSVQGGGKYEQYF
TGTGCCAGCAGCGTACAGGGCGGGGGGAAGTACGAGCAGTACTTC